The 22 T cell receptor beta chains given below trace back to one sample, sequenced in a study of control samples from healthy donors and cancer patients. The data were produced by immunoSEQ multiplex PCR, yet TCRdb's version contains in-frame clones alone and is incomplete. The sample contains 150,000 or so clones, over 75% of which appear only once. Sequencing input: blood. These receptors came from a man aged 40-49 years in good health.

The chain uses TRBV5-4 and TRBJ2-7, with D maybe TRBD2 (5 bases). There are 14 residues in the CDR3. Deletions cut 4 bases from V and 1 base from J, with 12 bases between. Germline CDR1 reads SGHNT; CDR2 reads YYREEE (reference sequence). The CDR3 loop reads CASSGTGSSYEQYF. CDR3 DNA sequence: TGTGCCAGCAGCGGTACGGGGTCATCCTACGAGCAGTACTTC.

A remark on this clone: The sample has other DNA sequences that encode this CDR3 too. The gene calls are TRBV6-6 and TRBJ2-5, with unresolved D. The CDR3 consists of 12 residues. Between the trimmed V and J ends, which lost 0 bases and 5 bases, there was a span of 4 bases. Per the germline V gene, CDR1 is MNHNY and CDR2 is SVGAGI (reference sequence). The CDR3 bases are TGTGCCAGCAGTTACTCTTTCGAGACCCAGTACTTC. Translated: CASSYSFETQYF.

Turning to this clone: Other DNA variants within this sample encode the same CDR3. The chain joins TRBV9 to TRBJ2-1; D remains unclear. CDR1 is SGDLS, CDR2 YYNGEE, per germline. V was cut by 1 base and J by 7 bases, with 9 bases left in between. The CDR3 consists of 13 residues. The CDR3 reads CASSVSGDNEQFF. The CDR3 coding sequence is TGTGCCAGCAGCGTAAGTGGGGATAATGAGCAGTTCTTC.

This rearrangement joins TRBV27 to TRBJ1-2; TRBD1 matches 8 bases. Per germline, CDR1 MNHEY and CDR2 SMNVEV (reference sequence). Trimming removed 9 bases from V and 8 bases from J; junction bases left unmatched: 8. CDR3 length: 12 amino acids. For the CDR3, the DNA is TGTGCCAGGAAGACAGGGGTTCGGGGCTACACCTTC. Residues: CARKTGVRGYTF.

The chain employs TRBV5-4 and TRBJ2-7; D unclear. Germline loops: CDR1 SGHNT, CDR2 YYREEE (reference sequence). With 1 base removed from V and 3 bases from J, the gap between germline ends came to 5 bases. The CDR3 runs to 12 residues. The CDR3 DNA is TGTGCCAGCAGCTTGAACCACTACGAGCAGTACTTC. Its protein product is CASSLNHYEQYF.

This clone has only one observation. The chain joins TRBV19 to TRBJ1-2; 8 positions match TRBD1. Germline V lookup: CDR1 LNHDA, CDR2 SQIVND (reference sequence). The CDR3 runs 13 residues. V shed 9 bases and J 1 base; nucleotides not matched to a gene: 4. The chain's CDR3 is CASRQGINYGYTF. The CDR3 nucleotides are TGTGCCAGCAGACAGGGGATTAACTATGGCTACACCTTC.

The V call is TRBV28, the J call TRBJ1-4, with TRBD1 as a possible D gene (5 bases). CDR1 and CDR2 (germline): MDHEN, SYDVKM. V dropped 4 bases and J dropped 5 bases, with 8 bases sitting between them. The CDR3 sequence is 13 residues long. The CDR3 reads CASSSGVNEKLFF. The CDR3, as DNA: TGTGCCAGCAGTTCGGGGGTAAATGAAAAACTGTTTTTT.

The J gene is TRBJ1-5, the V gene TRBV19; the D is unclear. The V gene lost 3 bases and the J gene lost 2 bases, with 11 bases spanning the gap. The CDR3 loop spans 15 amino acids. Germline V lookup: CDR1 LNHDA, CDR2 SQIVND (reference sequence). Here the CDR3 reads CASSMEGKGNQPQHF. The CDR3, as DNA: TGTGCCAGTAGTATGGAAGGTAAGGGCAATCAGCCCCAGCATTTT.

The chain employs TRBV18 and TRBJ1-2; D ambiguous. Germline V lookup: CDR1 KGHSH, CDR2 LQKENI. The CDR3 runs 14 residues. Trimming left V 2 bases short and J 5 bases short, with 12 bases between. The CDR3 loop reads CASSPEGTVYGYTF. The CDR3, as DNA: TGTGCCAGCTCACCAGAGGGAACGGTATATGGCTACACCTTC.

The CDR3 reads CASSVGQPTDTQYF. Here the CDR3 DNA reads TGCGCCAGCAGTGTTGGCCAACCCACAGATACGCAGTATTTT. This chain uses TRBV10-2 with TRBJ2-3, with D uncertain. The CDR3 contains 14 residues. The germline V gene has CDR1 WSHSY and CDR2 SAAADI. V was cut by 4 bases and J by 2 bases, with 10 bases left in between.

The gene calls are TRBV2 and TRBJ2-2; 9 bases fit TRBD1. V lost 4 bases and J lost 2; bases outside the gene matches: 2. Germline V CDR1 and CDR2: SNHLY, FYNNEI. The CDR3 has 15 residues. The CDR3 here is CASSGGQGNTGELFF. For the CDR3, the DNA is TGTGCCAGCAGTGGGGGACAGGGTAACACCGGGGAGCTGTTTTTT.

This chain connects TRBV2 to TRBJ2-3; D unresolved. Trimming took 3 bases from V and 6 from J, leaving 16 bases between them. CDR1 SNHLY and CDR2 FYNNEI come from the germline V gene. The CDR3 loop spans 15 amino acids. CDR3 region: CASSERHPPQDTQYF. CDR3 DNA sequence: TGTGCCAGCAGTGAGCGGCACCCCCCCCAGGATACGCAGTATTTT.

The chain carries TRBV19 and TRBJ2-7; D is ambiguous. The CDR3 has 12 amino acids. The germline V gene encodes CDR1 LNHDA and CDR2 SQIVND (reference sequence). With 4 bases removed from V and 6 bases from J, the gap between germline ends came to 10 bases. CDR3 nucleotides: TGTGCCAGTAGTACTGGATCACCCGAGCAGTACTTC. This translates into CASSTGSPEQYF.

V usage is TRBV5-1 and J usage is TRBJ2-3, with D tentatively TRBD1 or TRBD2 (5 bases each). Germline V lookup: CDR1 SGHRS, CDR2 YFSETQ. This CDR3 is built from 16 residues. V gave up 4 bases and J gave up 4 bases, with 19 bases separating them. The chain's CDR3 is CASSRDGRGVADTQYF. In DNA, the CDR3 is TGCGCCAGCAGCAGAGACGGTCGAGGGGTCGCAGATACGCAGTATTTT.

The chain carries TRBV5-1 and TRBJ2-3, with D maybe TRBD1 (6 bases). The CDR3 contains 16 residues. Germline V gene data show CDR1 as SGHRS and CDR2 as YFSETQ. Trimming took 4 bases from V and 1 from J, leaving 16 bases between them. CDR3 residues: CASSTENRVGTDTQYF. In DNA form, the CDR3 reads TGCGCCAGCAGCACCGAGAACAGGGTGGGCACAGATACGCAGTATTTT.

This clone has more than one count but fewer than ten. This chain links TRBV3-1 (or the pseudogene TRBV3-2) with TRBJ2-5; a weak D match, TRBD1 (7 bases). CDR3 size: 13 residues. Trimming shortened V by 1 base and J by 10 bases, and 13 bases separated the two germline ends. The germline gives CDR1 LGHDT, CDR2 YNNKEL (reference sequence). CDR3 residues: CASSQGARGVQYF. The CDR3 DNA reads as TGTGCCAGCAGCCAAGGAGCCAGGGGGGTCCAGTACTTC.

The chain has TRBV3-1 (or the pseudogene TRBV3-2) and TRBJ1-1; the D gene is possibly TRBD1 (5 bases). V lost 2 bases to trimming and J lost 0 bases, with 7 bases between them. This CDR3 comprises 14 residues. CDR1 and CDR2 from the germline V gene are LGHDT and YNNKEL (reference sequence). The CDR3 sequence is CASSQSRVNTEAFF. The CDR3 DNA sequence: TGTGCCAGCAGCCAATCCAGGGTGAACACTGAAGCTTTCTTT.

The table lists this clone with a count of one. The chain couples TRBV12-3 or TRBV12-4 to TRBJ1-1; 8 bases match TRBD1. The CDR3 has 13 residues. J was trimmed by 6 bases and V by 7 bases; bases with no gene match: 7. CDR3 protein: CASTDRGSAEAFF. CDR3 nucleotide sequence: TGTGCCAGCACCGACAGGGGCAGCGCTGAAGCTTTCTTT.

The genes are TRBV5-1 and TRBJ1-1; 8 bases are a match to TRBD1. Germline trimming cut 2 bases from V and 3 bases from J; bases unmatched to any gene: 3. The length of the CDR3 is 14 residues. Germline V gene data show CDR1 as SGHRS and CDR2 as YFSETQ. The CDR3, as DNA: TGCGCCAGCAGCTTCAGGGGGCCGCACACTGAAGCTTTCTTT. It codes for CASSFRGPHTEAFF.

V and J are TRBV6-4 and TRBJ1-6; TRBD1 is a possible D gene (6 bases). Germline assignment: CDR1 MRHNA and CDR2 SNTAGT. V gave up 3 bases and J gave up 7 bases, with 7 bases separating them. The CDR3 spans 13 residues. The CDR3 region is CASSEQGNSPLHF. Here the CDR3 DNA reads TGTGCCAGCAGTGAGCAGGGGAATTCACCCCTCCACTTT.

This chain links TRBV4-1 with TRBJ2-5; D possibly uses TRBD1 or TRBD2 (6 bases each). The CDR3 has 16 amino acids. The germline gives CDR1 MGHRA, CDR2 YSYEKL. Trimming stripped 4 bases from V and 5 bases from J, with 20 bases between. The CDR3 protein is CASSPLDSPGGETQYF. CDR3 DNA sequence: TGCGCCAGCAGCCCACTGGACAGCCCTGGGGGGGAGACCCAGTACTTC.

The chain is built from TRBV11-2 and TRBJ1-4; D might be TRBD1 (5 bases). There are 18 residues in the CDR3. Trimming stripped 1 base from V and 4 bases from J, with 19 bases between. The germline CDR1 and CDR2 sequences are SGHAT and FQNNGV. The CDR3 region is CASSLVFRGVNLNEKLFF. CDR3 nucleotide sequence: TGTGCCAGCAGCTTAGTTTTTCGGGGGGTAAACCTTAATGAAAAACTGTTTTTT.